This T cell receptor (beta chain) was recovered during a study of T cell repertoires in cytomegalovirus infection. From the reads, TCRdb called clonotypes with MiXCR, one entry per CDR3 protein. This table has some 400,000 distinct CDR3 sequences, roughly 31% appearing once. This clonotype was seen a handful of times. The receptor was derived from a human donor in good health (CMV status not recorded). Some clones in this sample may be carry-over from other donors' samples. Input material: PBMCs.

The CDR3, as DNA: TGCGCCAGCAGCTTCCGGGACACCTCCTACGAGCAGTACTTC. Its protein product is CASSFRDTSYEQYF. The chain has TRBV5-1 and TRBJ2-7; a possible D gene is TRBD1 (6 bases). In germline, CDR1 is SGHRS, CDR2 YFSETQ. The CDR3 covers 14 residues. The V gene lost 2 bases and the J gene lost 0 bases, with 9 bases spanning the gap.